This is a list of T cell receptor beta chains from one sample in a study of neoadjuvant anti-PD-1 for oral cavity cancer. The table came from immunoSEQ multiplex PCR; TCRdb's copy has only in-frame clones and leaves some out. This sample yields around 81,000 clones, of which under 85% are seen a single time; around 3.1% belongs to the top ten. The source was PBMCs, collected before nivolumab (anti-PD-1) treatment. The origin of the receptors is a person aged 35-79 years with oral cavity squamous cell carcinoma. The CDR3 runs from the conserved cysteine through the conserved F or W. Each record gives: J gene, V gene, CDR3 protein.

>TRBJ2-7|TRBV5-4
CASSPLGGIYEQYF
>TRBJ1-2|TRBV6-5
CASSFLRTGGGYGYTF
>TRBJ1-2|TRBV6-5
CASSYLGQGIYGYTF
>TRBJ1-2|TRBV28
CASNTDRARGDYGYTF
>TRBJ1-2|TRBV2
CASSGRSIEANYGYTF
>TRBJ2-1|TRBV15
CATGSYNEQFF
>TRBJ2-3|TRBV4-1
CASSQPGLPTDTQYF
>TRBJ2-7|TRBV10-2
CASSERDYVYYEQYF
>TRBJ1-4|TRBV2
CASSVGLGEKLFF
>TRBJ2-7|TRBV19
CASSSPGQATYEQYF
>TRBJ1-1|TRBV25-1
CASSHGTEAFF
>TRBJ2-7|TRBV9
CASSPRPMSYEQYF
>TRBJ2-5|TRBV2
CASSAPGGETQYF
>TRBJ1-5|TRBV5-8
CASSFDQPQHF
>TRBJ2-1|TRBV30
CAWSPQVGEQFF
>TRBJ1-5|TRBV5-8
CASSAGTGVNQPQHF
>TRBJ2-5|TRBV15
CATSRASGSRVETQYF
>TRBJ2-7|TRBV6-5
CASSYAGRGLYEQYF
>TRBJ1-4|TRBV9
CASSVALVARQGAREKLFF
>TRBJ1-1|TRBV10-3
CAISESSPFEAFF
>TRBJ2-5|TRBV2
CASSVPSVQVKETQYF
>TRBJ2-7|TRBV30
CAWGTSGYEQYF
>TRBJ1-2|TRBV6-1
CASSAGTGQSWGYTF
>TRBJ1-2|TRBV13
CASSMGQTYGYTF
>TRBJ1-1|TRBV27
CASSYKTNTEAFF
>TRBJ1-5|TRBV10-3
CAIGREEGNQPQHF
>TRBJ1-2|TRBV11-2
CASSTNEDRERVNYGYTF
>TRBJ1-1|TRBV7-9
CASDGSRGANTEAFF
>TRBJ2-7|TRBV6-6
CASSYSAVEQYF
>TRBJ2-5|TRBV6-5
CASSNPSGTQYF
>TRBJ1-2|TRBV19
CASSSRDSLNYGYTF
>TRBJ2-3|TRBV29-1
CSVGTRHTDTQYF
>TRBJ2-7|TRBV6-6
CASRPSDTYEQYF
>TRBJ1-4|TRBV11-2
CASSHLTNEKLFF
>TRBJ2-7|TRBV6-1
CASTYSILGFYEQYF
>TRBJ1-2|TRBV6-6
CASRTGTGAGYTF
>TRBJ1-4|TRBV9
CASSITGGNEKLFF
>TRBJ2-5|TRBV9
CASSVSLAPQETQYF
>TRBJ2-1|TRBV27
CASRLAGGSYNEQFF
>TRBJ1-2|TRBV20-1
CTPERGDGYTF
>TRBJ2-7|TRBV28
CASSLHTSSYEQYF
>TRBJ2-7|TRBV27
CASSPRTPAYEQYF
>TRBJ1-1|TRBV5-1
CASSWTPGQDPEAFF
>TRBJ2-2|TRBV5-4
CASSQGGAGAPGELFF